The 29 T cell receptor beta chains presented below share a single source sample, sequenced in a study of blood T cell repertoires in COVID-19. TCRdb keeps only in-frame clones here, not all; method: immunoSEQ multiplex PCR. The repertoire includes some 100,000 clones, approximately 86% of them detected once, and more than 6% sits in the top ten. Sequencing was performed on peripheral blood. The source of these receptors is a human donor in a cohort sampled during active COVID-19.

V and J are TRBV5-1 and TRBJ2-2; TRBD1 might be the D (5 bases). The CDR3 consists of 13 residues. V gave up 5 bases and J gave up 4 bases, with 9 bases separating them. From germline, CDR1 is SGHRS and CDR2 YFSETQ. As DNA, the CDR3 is TGCGCCAGCAGGATCCAGGGCACCGGGGAGCTGTTTTTT. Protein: CASRIQGTGELFF.

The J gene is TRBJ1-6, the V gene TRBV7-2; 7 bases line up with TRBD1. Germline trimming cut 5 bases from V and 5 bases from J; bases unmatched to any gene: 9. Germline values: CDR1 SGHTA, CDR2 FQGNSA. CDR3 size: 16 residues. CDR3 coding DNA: TGTGCCAGCAGCAGAGGAGCAGGGGGACATAATTCACCCCTCCACTTT. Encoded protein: CASSRGAGGHNSPLHF.

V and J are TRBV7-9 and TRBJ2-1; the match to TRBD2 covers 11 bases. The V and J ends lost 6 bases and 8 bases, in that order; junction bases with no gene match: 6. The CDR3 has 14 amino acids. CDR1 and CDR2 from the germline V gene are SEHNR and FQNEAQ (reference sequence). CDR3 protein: CASSPTSGRYEQFF. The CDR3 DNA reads TGTGCCAGCAGTCCCACTAGCGGGAGATATGAGCAGTTCTTC.

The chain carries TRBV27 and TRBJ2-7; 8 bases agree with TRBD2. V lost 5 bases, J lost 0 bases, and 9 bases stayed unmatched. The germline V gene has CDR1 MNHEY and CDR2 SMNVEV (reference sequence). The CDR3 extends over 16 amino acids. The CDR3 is CASSKSSGRSSYEQYF. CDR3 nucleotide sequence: TGTGCCAGCAGTAAGTCTAGCGGGCGAAGCTCCTACGAGCAGTACTTC.

CDR3 sequence: CASSLQGGSGNTIYF. As DNA, the CDR3 is TGTGCCAGCAGCTTACAGGGAGGCTCCGGAAACACCATATATTTT. V gene TRBV7-9 combines with J gene TRBJ1-3; TRBD1 might be the D (5 bases). CDR1 and CDR2 (germline): SEHNR, FQNEAQ (reference sequence). This CDR3 is 15 amino acids long. V shed 2 bases and J shed 4 bases, with 12 bases lying between them.

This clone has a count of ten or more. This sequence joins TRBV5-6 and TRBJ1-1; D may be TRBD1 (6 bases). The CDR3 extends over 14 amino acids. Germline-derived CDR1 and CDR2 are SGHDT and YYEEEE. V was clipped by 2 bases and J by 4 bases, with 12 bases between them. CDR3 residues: CASSLQGPGTEAFF. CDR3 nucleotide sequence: TGTGCCAGCAGCTTACAGGGTCCCGGCACTGAAGCTTTCTTT.

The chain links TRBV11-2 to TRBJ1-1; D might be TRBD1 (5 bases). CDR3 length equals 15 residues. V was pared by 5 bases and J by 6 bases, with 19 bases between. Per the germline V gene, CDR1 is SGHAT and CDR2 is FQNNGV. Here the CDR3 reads CASSRTGRVLAEAFF. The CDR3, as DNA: TGTGCCAGCAGCCGGACGGGCAGGGTCCTCGCTGAAGCTTTCTTT.

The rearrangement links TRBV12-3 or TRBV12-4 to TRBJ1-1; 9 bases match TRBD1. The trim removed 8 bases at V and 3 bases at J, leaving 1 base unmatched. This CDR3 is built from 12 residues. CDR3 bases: TGTGCCAGCCGGACAGGGGACACTGAAGCTTTCTTT. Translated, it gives CASRTGDTEAFF.

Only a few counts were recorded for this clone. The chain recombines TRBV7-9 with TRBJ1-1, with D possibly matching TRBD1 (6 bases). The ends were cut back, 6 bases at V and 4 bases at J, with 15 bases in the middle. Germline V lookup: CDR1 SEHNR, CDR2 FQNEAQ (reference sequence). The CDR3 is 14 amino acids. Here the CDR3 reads CASRTTGLATEAFF. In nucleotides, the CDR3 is TGTGCCAGCAGGACCACAGGGCTCGCCACTGAAGCTTTCTTT.

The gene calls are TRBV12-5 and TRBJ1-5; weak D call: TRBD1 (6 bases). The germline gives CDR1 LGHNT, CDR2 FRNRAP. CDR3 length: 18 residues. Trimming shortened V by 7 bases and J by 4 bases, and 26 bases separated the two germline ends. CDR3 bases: TGTGCTAGTGCCTCCCTTGGGGCAGGGGCTTTCCCAAATCAGCCCCAGCATTTT. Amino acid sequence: CASASLGAGAFPNQPQHF. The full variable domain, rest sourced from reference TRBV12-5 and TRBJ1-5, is DARVTQTPRHKVTEMGQEVTMRCQPILGHNTVFWYRQTMMQGLELLAYFRNRAPLDDSGMPKDRFSAEMPDATLATLKIQPSEPRDSAVYFCASASLGAGAFPNQPQHFGDGTRLSIL.

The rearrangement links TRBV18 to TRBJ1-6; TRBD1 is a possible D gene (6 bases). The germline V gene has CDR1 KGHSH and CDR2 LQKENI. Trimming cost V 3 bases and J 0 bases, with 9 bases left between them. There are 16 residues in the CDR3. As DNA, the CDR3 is TGTGCCAGCTCACCCCAGGGGACCTCCTATAATTCACCCCTCCACTTT. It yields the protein CASSPQGTSYNSPLHF.

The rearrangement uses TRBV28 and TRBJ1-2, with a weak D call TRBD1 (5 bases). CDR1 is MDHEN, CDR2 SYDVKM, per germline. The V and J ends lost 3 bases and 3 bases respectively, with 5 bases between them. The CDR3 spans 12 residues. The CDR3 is CASSFRDYGYTF. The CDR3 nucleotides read TGTGCCAGCAGTTTCAGGGACTATGGCTACACCTTC.

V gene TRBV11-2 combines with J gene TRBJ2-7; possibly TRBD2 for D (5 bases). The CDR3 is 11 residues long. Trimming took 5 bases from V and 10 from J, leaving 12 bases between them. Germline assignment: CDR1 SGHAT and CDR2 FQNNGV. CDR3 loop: CASSQTRSQYF. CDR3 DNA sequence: TGTGCCAGCAGCCAAACTAGGAGCCAGTACTTC.

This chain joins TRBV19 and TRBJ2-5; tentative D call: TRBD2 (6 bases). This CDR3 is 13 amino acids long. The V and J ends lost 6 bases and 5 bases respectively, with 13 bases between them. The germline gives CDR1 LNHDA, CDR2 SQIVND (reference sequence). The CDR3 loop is CASSWGVMETQYF. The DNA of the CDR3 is TGTGCCAGTAGCTGGGGGGTAATGGAGACCCAGTACTTC.

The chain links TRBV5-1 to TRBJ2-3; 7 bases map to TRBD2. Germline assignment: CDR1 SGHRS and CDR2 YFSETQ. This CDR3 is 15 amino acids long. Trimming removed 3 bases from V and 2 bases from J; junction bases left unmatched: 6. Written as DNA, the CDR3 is TGCGCCAGCAGCTCACTAGCGCAACACACAGATACGCAGTATTTT. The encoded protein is CASSSLAQHTDTQYF.

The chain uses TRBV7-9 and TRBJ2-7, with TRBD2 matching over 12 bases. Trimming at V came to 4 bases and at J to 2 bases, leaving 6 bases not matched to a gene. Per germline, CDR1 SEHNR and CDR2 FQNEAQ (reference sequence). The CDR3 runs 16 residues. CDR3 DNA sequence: TGTGCCAGCAGCTCCAGGACTAGCGGGGTACCCTACGAGCAGTACTTC. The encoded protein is CASSSRTSGVPYEQYF.

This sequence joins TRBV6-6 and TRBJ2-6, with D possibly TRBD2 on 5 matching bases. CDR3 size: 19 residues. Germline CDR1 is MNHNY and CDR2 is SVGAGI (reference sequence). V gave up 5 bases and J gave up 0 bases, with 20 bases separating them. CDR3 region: CASSPYSSEAVSGANVLTF. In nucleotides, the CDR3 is TGTGCCAGCAGTCCTTATTCTTCGGAGGCTGTCTCTGGGGCCAACGTCCTGACTTTC.

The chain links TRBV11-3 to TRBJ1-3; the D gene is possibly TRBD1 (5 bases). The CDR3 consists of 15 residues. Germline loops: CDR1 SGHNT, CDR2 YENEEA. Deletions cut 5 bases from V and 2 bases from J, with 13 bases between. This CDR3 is CASSTRKGPGNTIYF. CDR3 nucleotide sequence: TGTGCCAGCAGCACCAGAAAGGGGCCTGGAAACACCATATATTTT.

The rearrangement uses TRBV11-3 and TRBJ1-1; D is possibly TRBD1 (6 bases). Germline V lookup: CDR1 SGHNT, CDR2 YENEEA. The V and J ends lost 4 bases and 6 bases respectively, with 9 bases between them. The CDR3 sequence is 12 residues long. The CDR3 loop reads CASSSDRSEAFF. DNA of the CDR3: TGTGCCAGCAGCTCAGACAGGTCTGAAGCTTTCTTT.

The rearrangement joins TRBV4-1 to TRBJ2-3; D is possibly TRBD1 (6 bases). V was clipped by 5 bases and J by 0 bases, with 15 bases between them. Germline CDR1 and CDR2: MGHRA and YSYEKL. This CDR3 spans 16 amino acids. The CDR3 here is CASSKGHSTSTDTQYF. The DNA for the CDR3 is TGCGCCAGCAGCAAGGGACATTCCACTAGCACAGATACGCAGTATTTT.

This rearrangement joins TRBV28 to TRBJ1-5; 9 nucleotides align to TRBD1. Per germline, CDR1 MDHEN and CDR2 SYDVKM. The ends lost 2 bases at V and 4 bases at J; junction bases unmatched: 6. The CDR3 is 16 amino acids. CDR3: CASSLIGQGINQPQHF. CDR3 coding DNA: TGTGCCAGCAGTTTAATCGGACAGGGGATAAATCAGCCCCAGCATTTT. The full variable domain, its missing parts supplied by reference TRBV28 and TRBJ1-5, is DVKVTQSSRYLVKRTGEKVFLECVQDMDHENMFWYRQDPGLGLRLIYFSYDVKMKEKGDIPEGYSVSREKKERFSLILESASTNQTSMYLCASSLIGQGINQPQHFGDGTRLSIL.

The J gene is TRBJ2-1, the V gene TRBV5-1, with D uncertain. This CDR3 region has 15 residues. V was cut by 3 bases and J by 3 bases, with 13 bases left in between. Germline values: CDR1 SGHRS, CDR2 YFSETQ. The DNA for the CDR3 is TGCGCCAGCAGCTCAAACACCAACGTCTACAATGAGCAGTTCTTC. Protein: CASSSNTNVYNEQFF.

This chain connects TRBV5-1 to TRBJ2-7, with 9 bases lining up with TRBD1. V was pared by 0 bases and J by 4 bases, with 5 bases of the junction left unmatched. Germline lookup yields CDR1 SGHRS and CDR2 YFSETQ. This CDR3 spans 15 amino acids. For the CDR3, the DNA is TGCGCCAGCAGCTTGGCCGGGACAGGGATATACGAGCAGTACTTC. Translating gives CASSLAGTGIYEQYF.

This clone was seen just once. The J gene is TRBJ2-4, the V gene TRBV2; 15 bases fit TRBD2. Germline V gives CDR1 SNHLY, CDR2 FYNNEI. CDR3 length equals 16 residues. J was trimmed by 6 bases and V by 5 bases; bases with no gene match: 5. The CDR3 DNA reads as TGTGCCAGCAGTAGGACTAGCGGGGGGGCCCGAAACATTCAGTACTTC. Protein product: CASSRTSGGARNIQYF.

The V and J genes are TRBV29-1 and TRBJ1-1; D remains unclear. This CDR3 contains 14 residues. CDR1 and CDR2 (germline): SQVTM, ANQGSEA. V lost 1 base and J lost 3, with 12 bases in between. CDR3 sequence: CSVEVGGMDTEAFF. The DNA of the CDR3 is TGCAGCGTTGAAGTTGGCGGGATGGACACTGAAGCTTTCTTT.

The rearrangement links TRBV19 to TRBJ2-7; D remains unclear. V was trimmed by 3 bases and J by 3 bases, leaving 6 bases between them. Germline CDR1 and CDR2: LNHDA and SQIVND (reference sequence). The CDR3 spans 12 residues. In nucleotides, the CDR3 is TGTGCCAGTAGTATCTCCGGCTACGAGCAGTACTTC. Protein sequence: CASSISGYEQYF.

The CDR3 sequence is CASSQTSGGSAQYF. CDR3 coding DNA: TGTGCCAGCAGCCAAACTAGCGGGGGTTCCGCGCAGTATTTT. The V call is TRBV9, the J call TRBJ2-3; 11 bases fit TRBD2. CDR3 length: 14 amino acids. CDR1 is SGDLS, CDR2 YYNGEE, per germline. The V segment lost 4 bases and the J segment 10 bases; nucleotides outside the gene matches: 8.

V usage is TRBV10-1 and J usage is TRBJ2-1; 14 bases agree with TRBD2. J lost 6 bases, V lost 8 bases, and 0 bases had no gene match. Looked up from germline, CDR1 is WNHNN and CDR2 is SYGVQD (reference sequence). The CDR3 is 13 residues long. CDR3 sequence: CASGLAGGNEQFF. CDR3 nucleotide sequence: TGCGCCAGCGGACTAGCGGGAGGCAATGAGCAGTTCTTC.

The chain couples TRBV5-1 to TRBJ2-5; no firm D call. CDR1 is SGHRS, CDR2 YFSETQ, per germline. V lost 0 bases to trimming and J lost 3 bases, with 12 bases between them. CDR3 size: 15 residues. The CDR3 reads CASSLEAPGEETQYF. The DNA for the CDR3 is TGCGCCAGCAGCTTGGAAGCGCCCGGAGAAGAGACCCAGTACTTC.